This T cell receptor beta chain originates from a study of T cells in Graves' hyperthyroidism and ophthalmopathy. Exclusion followed for patients with uncontrolled infection, other autoimmune disease, pregnancy or lactation. Diagnosing involved the use of clinical symptoms, serum thyroxine and TRAb, thyroid ultrasound and orbital computed tomography. What was amplified from RNA transcripts were TCR beta CDR3 regions. Initially, a first-round RT-PCR of the TCR CDR3 employed the HTBI primer set. TCRdb re-called the multiplex PCR reads through MiXCR, storing one row per CDR3 protein. The repertoire includes over 700,000 distinct CDR3 sequences, roughly 20% of them detected once, and around 17% sits in the top ten. The CDR3 is 15 residues long. Germline CDR1 and CDR2: LNHDA and SQIVND (reference sequence). The germline V and J ends were trimmed by 1 base and 0 bases, with 7 bases remaining between them.

The sample comprised blood. This TCR was sampled from a woman aged 50 to 60 with Graves' hyperthyroidism that later progressed to Graves' ophthalmopathy. The rearrangement joins TRBV19 to TRBJ1-5; tentatively, D is TRBD1 (5 bases). In DNA, the CDR3 is TGTGCCAGTAGTATAGCAGGGATTAGCAATCAGCCCCAGCATTTT. Translated: CASSIAGISNQPQHF.